This T cell receptor beta chain was documented in a study of blood T cells in healthy people across ages. Trimming took 0 bases from V and 3 from J; bases not matched to a gene: 4. Germline V gives CDR1 LGHNA, CDR2 YSLEER. The CDR3 covers 17 residues. Together with a sample-barcoded 5' primer, a J-beta primer mix was included in a second PCR lasting roughly 6 to 12 cycles. TCRdb reprocessed the 5' RACE reads with MiXCR, giving one entry per CDR3 protein. The sample shows over 1,200,000 distinct CDR3 sequences, 55% to 75% of them seen only once. The V gene is TRBV4-3, the J gene TRBJ2-3, with 12 bases identical to TRBD2. This TCR came from a man aged 18 to 35 in good health. What was sequenced was blood. CDR3 in amino acids: CASSQDSTSGGTDTQYF. DNA of the CDR3: TGCGCCAGCAGCCAAGATTCGACTAGCGGGGGAACAGATACGCAGTATTTT.